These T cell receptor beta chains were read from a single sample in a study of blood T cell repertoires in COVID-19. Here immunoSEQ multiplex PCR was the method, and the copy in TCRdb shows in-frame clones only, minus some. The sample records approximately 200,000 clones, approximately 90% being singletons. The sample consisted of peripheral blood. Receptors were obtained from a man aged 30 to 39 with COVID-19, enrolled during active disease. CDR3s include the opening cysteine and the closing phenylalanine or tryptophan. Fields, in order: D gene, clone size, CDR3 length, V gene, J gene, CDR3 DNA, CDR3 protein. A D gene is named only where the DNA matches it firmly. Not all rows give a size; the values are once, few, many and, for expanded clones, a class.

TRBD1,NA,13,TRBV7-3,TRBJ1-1,TGTGCCAGCAGCTTACAGGGGGACACTGAAGCTTTCTTT,CASSLQGDTEAFF
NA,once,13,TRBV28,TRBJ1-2,TGTGCCAGCAGGGAAGGGGTATGGTATGGCTACACCTTC,CASREGVWYGYTF
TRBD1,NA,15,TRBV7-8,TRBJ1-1,TGTGCCAGCAGCTTATTCGGGACAGGGGGCACTGAAGCTTTCTTT,CASSLFGTGGTEAFF
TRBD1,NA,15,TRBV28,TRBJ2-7,TGTGCCAGCAGTTTGGACAGACAGGGTTACTACGAGCAGTACTTC,CASSLDRQGYYEQYF
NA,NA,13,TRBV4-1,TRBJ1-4,TGCGCCAGCAGCCAAGTGAGCGATGAAAAACTGTTTTTT,CASSQVSDEKLFF
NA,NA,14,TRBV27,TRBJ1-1,TGTGCCAGCAGGATTTATTTCACAGGCACTGAAGCTTTCTTT,CASRIYFTGTEAFF
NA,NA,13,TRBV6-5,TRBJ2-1,TGTGCCAGCAGTTTAATGCTACAGACCCTGCAGTTCTTC,CASSLMLQTLQFF
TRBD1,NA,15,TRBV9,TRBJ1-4,TGTGCCAGCAGCGTTCGACACAGGGGGGATGAAAAACTGTTTTTT,CASSVRHRGDEKLFF
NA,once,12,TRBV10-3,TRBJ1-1,TGTGCCATCCGCGGGGAGGGAATTCTGGCTTTCTTT,CAIRGEGILAFF
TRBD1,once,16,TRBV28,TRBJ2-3,TGTGCCAGCAGCCTACCTGGGACAGGAGTGACAGATACGCAGTATTTT,CASSLPGTGVTDTQYF
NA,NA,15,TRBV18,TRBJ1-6,TGTGCCAGCTCTCCGCAGGGATCATATAATTCACCCCTCCACTTT,CASSPQGSYNSPLHF